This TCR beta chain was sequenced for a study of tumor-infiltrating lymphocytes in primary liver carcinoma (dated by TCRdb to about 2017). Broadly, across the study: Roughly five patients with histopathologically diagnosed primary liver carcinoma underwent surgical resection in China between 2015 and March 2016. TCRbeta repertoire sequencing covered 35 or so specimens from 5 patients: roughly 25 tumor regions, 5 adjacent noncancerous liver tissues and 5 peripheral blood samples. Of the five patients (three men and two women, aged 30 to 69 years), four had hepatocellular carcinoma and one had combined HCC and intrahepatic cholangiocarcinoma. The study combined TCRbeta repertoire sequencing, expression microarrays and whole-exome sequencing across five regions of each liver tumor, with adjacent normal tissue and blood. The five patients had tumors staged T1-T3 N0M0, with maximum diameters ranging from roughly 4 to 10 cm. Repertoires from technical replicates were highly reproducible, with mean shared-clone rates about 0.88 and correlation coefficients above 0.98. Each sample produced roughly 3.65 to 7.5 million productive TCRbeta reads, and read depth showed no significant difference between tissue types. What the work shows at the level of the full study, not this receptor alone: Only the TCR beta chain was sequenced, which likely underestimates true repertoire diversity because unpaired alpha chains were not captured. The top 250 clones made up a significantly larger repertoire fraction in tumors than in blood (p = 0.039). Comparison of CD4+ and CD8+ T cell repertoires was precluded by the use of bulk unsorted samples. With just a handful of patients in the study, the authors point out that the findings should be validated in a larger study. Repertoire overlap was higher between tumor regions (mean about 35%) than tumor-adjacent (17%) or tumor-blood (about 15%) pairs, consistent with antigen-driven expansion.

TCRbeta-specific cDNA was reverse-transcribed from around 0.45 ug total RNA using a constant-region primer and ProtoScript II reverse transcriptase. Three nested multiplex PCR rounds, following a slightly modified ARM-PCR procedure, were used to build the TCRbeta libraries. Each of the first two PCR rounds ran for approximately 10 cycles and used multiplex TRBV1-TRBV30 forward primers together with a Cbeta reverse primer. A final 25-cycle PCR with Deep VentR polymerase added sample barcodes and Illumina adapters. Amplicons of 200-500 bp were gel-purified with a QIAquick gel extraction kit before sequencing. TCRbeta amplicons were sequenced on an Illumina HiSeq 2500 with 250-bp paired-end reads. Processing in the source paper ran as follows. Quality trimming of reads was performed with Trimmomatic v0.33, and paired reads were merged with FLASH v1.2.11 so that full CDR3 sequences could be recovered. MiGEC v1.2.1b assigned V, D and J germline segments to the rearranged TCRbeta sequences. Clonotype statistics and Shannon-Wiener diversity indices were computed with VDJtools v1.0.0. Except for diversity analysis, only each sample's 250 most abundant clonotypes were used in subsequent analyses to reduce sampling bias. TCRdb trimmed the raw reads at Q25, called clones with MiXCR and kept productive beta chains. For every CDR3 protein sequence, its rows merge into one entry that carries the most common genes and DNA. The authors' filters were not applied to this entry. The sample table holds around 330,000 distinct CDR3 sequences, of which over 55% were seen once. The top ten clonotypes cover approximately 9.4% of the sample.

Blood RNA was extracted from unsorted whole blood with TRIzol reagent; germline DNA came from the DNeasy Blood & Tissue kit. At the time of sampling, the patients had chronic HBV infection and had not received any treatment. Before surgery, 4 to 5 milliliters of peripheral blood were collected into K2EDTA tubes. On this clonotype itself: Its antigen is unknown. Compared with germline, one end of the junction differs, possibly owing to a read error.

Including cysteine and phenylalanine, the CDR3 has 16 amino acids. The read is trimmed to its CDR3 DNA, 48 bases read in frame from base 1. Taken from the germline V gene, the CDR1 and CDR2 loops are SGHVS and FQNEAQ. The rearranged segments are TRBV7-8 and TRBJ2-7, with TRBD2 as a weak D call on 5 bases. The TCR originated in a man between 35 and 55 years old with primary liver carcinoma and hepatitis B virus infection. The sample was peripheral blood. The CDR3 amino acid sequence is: CAISLPQAGVSYEQYF. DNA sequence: TGTGCCATCAGCTTACCCCAGGCGGGCGTATCCTATGAGCAGTACTTC.